The sequence of this TCR beta chain was determined in a study of regulatory T cells in long-lasting Graves disease. General study findings and limits: Under persistent disease, TRBV28, TRBJ1-2 and TRBJ2-5 were used preferentially. Persistent patients had a count of shared public clonotypes (around 2,700) that exceeded that of new patients (966).

For this clonotype: Its specificity is not known. A much bigger clone sits one base away, suggesting this may be a read error. Since no conserved phenylalanine or tryptophan closes the CDR3, a read error is the likely cause.

Investigators prepared the TCR beta libraries by applying iRepertoire HTBI primers and Arm-PCR of CDR3 regions. TCRdb fed the multiplex PCR reads into MiXCR, producing one record per CDR3 protein. The sample gives a few hundred thousand distinct CDR3 sequences, around 20% of which show up once; about a quarter is in the top ten. Trimming shortened V by 6 bases and J by 4 bases, and 24 bases separated the two germline ends. The CDR3 is 17 amino acids. From germline, CDR1 is MDHEN and CDR2 SYDVKM. Time point indicated: persistent/refractory GD, antithyroid drugs over 5 years with positive TRAb. Extracted RNA from PBMCs served as the source of the TCR library.

The receptor's source is a female donor with Graves disease. The source was peripheral blood mononuclear cells (PBMCs), collected when the disease was refractory, from a patient treated with antithyroid drugs. V and J are TRBV28 and TRBJ1-1; tentatively, D is TRBD1 (6 bases). The DNA for the CDR3 is TGTGCCAGCAGCCTTTGGGACACCCCTCCACGGGGCACTGAAGCTTTCTCT. Translation: CASSLWDTPPRGTEAFS.